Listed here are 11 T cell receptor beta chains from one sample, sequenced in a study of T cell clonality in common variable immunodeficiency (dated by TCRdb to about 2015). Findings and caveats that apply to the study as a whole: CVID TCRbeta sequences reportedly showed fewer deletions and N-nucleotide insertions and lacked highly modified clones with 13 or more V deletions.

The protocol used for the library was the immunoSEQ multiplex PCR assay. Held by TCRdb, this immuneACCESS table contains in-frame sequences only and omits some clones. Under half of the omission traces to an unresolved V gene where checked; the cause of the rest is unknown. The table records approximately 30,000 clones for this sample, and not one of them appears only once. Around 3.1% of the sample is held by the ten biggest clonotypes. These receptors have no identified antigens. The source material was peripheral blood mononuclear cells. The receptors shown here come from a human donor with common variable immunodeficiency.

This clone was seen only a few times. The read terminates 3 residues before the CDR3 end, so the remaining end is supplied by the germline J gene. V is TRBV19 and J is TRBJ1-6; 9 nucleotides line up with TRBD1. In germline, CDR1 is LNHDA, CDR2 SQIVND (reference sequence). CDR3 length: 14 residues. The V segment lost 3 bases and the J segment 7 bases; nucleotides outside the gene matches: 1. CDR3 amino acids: CASSIGTGNSPLHF. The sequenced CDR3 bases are TGTGCCAGTAGTATCGGGACAGGGAATTCACCC.

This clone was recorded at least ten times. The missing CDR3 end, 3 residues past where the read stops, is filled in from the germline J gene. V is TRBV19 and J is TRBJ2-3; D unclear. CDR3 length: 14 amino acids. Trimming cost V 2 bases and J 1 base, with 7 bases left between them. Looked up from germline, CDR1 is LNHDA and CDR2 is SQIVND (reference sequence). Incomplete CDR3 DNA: TGTGCCAGTAGTATACCTTCTGGCACAGATACG. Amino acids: CASSIPSGTDT. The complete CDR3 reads CASSIPSGTDTQYF.

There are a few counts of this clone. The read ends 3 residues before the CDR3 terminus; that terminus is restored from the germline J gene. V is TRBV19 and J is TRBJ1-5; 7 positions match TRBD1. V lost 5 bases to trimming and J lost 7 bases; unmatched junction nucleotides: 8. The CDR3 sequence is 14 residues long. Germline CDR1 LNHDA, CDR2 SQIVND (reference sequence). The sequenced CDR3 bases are TGTGCCAGTAGTTCGACAGGGCAGGGGCAGCCC. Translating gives CASSSTGQGQP. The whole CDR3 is CASSSTGQGQPQHF.

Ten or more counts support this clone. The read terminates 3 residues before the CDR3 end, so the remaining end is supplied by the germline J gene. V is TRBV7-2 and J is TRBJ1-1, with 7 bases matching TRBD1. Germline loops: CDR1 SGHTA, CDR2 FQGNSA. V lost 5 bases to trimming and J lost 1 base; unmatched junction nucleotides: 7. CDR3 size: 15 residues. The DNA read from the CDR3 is TGTGCCAGCAGCACCTCTCGACAGGGGAACACTGAA. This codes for CASSTSRQGNTE. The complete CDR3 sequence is CASSTSRQGNTEAFF.

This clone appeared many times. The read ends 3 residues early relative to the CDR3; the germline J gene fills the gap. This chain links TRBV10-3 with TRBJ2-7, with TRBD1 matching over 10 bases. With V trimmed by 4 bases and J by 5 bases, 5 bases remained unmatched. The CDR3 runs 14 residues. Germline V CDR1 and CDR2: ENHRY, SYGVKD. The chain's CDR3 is CAISGDRGANEQYF. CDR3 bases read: TGTGCCATCAGTGGGGACAGGGGAGCGAACGAG.

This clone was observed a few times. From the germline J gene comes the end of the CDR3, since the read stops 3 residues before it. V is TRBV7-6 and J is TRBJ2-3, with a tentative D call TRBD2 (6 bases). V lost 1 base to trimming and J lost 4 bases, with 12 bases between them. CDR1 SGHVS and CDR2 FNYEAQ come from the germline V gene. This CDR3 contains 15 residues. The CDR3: CASSLGGDKADTQYF. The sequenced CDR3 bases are TGTGCCAGCAGCTTAGGGGGGGATAAGGCAGATACG.

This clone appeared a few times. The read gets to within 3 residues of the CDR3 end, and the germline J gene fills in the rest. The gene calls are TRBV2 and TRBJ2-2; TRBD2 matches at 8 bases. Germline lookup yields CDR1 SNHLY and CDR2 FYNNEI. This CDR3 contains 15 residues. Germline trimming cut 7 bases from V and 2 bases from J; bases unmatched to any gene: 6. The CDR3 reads CASMAGGLNTGELFF. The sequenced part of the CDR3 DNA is TGTGCCAGCATGGCGGGGGGACTTAACACCGGGGAG.

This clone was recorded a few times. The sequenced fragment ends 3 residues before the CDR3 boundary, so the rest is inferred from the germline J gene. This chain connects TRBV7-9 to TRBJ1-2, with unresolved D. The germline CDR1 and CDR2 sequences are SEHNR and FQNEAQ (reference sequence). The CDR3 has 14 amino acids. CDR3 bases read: TGTGCCAGCAGCCTTAACGGCCCTCTAGACGGC. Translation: CASSLNGPLDG. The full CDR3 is CASSLNGPLDGYTF.

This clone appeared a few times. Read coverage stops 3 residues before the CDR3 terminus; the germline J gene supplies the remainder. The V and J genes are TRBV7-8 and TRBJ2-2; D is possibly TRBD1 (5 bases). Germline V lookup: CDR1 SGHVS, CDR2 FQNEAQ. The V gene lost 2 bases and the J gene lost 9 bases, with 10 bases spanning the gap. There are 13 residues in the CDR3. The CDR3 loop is CASSLRWGRELFF. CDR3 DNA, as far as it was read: TGTGCCAGCAGCTTACGCTGGGGCAGGGAG.

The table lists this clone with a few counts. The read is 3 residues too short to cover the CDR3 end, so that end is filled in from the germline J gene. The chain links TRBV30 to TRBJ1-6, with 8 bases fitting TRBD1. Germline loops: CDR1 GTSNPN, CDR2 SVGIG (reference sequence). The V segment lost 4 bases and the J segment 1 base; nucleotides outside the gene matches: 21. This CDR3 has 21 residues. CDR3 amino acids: CAWNVGDRGYRGESYNSPLHF. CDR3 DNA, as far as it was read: TGTGCCTGGAATGTCGGAGACAGGGGCTATCGGGGCGAGTCCTATAATTCACCC.

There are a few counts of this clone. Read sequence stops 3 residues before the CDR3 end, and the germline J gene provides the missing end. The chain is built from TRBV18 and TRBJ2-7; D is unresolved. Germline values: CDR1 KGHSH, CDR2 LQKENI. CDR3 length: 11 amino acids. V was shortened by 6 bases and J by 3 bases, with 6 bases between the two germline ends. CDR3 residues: CASSQNYEQYF. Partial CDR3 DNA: TGTGCCAGCTCTCAGAACTACGAG.